The entry that follows covers one TCR beta chain sequence. The target antigen is unknown. One end of the junction is discordant with germline, which a read error may explain. Germline loops: CDR1 MNHNY, CDR2 SVGAGI (reference sequence). The CDR3 is made up of 12 amino acids. Central memory, naive, regulatory and stem cell-like memory CD4+ cells were sorted by CD45RO/CCR7/CD25/CD127/CD95/CD27. This sample stems from a study of beta chain features in type 1 diabetes. The study, taken as a whole, reports: Significant though moderate, a shortening of TCRB CDR3s appeared in all four CD4+ subsets of Type 1 diabetes patients. There were fewer insertions and more deletions at the VDJ junctions of type 1 diabetes patients.

The sequenced template was cDNA made from the entire isolated RNA. Assay used: immunoSEQ multiplex PCR; TCRdb lists only in-frame clones, some missing. Of roughly 240,000 clones detected, 68% appear once; the ten largest clones hold roughly 0.048%. Sample: naive CD4+ T cells from blood. The chain recombines TRBV6-6 with TRBJ2-7; TRBD1 matches 10 bases. This TCR came from a man aged 25 to 40 in good health. The DNA for the CDR3 is TGTGCCAGCAGCCAGGGGACAGGGGTTCCCTTCTTC. It yields the protein CASSQGTGVPFF.